Listed below are T cell receptor beta chains from one sample, sequenced in a study of regulatory T cells in long-lasting Graves disease. TCRdb analysed the multiplex PCR reads with MiXCR anew, one entry per CDR3 protein. The table includes hundreds of thousands of distinct CDR3 sequences, under 25% detected once. The sample consisted of peripheral blood mononuclear cells (PBMCs), taken when the disease was refractory, from a patient treated with antithyroid drugs. These receptor sequences come from a female donor with Graves disease. Each CDR3 is given with its conserved first and last residue. The D gene is left open where the match is weak. Only some rows state a clone size, as once, few, many or a class for expanded clones.

TGTGCCAGCAGCACACAGTACGACGAGCAGTACTTC | CASSTQYDEQYF | many | . | TRBJ2-7 | TRBV11-2
TGTGCCAGCCTCCCGCGACAGACAGTTCGCTATGGCTACACCTTC | CASLPRQTVRYGYTF | many | . | TRBJ1-2 | TRBV28
TGTGCCAGCTATTACCGCAGGGGAATGAACACTGAAGCTTTCTTT | CASYYRRGMNTEAFF | many | . | TRBJ1-1 | TRBV28
TGTGCCAGCAGTTTCGGCCTTCGCTCTGGCGAGCAGTACTTC | CASSFGLRSGEQYF | many | . | TRBJ2-7 | TRBV27
TGTGCCAAGCAAACTGGACTAGCGGGAGTTGAGACCCAGTACTTC | CAKQTGLAGVETQYF | . | TRBD2 | TRBJ2-5 | TRBV19
TGTGCCAGCACCTCGGGGGCCAAGAATTCACCCCTCCACTTT | CASTSGAKNSPLHF | few | . | TRBJ1-6 | TRBV6-1
TGTGCCAGCATGAGGCCGGGACCGCTTGCTCAGCCCCAGCATTTT | CASMRPGPLAQPQHF | many | . | TRBJ1-5 | TRBV28
TGTGCCATCAGGGCCGGACAGGGAGCGAACACCGGGGAGCTGTTTTTT | CAIRAGQGANTGELFF | . | TRBD1 | TRBJ2-2 | TRBV10-3
TGTGCCACCAGCAGGGGTTCTAATTCCCAGCCCCAGCATTTT | CATSRGSNSQPQHF | . | . | TRBJ1-5 | TRBV15
TGTACCAGCGGAAACAGGGGGAGCACAGATACGCAGTATTTT | CTSGNRGSTDTQYF | . | TRBD1 | TRBJ2-3 | TRBV28